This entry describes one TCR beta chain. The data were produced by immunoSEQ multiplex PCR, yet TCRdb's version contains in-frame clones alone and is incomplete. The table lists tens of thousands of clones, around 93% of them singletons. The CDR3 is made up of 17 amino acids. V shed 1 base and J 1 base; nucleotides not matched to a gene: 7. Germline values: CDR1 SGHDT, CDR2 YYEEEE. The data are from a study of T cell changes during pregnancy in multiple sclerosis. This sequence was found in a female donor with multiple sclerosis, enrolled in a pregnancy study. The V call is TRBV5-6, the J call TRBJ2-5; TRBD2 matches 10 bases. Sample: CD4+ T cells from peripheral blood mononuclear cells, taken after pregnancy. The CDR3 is CASSLSRTSGVQETQYF. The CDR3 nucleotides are TGTGCCAGCAGCTTGAGTCGAACTAGCGGGGTCCAAGAGACCCAGTACTTC.